One and the same sample provided the 6 T cell receptor beta chains below, sequenced in a study of cytotoxic CD8 clonotypes in ibrutinib-treated CLL. Method: immunoSEQ multiplex PCR; TCRdb's copy keeps in-frame clones and lacks some. The sample contains 12,000 to 15,000 clones, about 64% of which appear only once. Sequenced material: PBMCs, taken before ibrutinib treatment. Source of these receptors: a human donor with chronic lymphocytic leukemia.

This clone appeared once. The chain combines TRBV5-5 with TRBJ2-1, with 11 nucleotides matching TRBD1. Trimming at V came to 3 bases and at J to 9 bases, leaving 5 bases not matched to a gene. The CDR3 is 14 residues long. CDR1 is SGHKS, CDR2 YYEKEE, per germline (reference sequence). CDR3: CASSSGQGVGEQFF. The CDR3 DNA follows: TGTGCCAGCAGCTCGGGACAGGGGGTAGGTGAGCAGTTCTTC.

Comment on this clone: The same CDR3 is also encoded by other DNA sequences in this sample. The chain joins TRBV9 to TRBJ2-7; 7 bases map to TRBD2. The CDR3 loop spans 14 amino acids. With V trimmed by 0 bases and J by 3 bases, 3 bases remained unmatched. The germline gives CDR1 SGDLS, CDR2 YYNGEE. CDR3 bases: TGTGCCAGCAGCGTAGCTGGGGGGGGCTACGAGCAGTACTTC. Protein product: CASSVAGGGYEQYF. The full variable domain, completed using reference TRBV9 and TRBJ2-7, is DSGVTQTPKHLITATGQRVTLRCSPRSGDLSVYWYQQSLDQGLQFLIQYYNGEERAKGNILERFSAQQFPDLHSELNLSSLELGDSALYFCASSVAGGGYEQYFGPGTRLTVT.

The chain's CDR3 is CASSVEINQPQHF. The CDR3 bases are TGTGCCAGTAGTGTGGAGATCAATCAGCCCCAGCATTTT. This chain links TRBV19 with TRBJ1-5; D not certain. The germline gives CDR1 LNHDA, CDR2 SQIVND (reference sequence). The V and J ends lost 5 bases and 3 bases respectively, with 8 bases between them. The CDR3 contains 13 residues.

This clone has just a few counts. This chain uses TRBV19 with TRBJ2-7; TRBD2 might be the D (6 bases). Trimming removed 4 bases from V and 3 bases from J, with 19 bases in between. Germline CDR1 and CDR2: LNHDA and SQIVND (reference sequence). The CDR3 has 16 residues. CDR3 residues: CASSTRMGLDVYEQYF. The CDR3 DNA sequence: TGTGCCAGTAGTACCCGGATGGGACTTGATGTCTACGAGCAGTACTTC. Filled out from reference TRBV19 and TRBJ2-7, the complete variable domain reads DGGITQSPKYLFRKEGQNVTLSCEQNLNHDAMYWYRQDPGQGLRLIYYSQIVNDFQKGDIAEGYSVSREKKESFPLTVTSAQKNPTAFYLCASSTRMGLDVYEQYFGPGTRLTVT.

The chain joins TRBV13 to TRBJ2-7, with 8 nucleotides matching TRBD2. The germline gives CDR1 PRHDT, CDR2 FYEKMQ (reference sequence). The CDR3 sequence is 12 residues long. The ends lost 4 bases at V and 6 bases at J; junction bases unmatched: 2. CDR3 DNA sequence: TGTGCCAGCAGCTCCGGGGGGGGCGAGCAGTACTTC. Translation: CASSSGGGEQYF.

The sample holds many counts of this clone. For the CDR3, the DNA is TGTGCCAGCAGGCTCTCCACAGGGGGCCGGGAGACCCAGTACTTC. This sequence encodes CASRLSTGGRETQYF. The chain employs TRBV2 and TRBJ2-5, with 9 bases fitting TRBD1. Trimming at V came to 6 bases and at J to 5 bases, leaving 10 bases not matched to a gene. The CDR3 has 15 residues. Germline lookup yields CDR1 SNHLY and CDR2 FYNNEI.